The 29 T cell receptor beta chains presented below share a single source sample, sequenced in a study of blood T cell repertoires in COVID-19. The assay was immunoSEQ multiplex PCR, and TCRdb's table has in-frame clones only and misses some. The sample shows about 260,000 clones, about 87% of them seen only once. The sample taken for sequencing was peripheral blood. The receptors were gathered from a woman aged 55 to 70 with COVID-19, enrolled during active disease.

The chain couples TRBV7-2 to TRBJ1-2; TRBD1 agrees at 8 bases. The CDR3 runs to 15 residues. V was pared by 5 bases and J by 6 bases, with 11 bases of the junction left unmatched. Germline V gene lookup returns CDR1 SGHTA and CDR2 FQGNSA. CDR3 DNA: TGTGCCAGCAGCCCTCGGACAGGGCGAATCGATGGCTACACCTTC. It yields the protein CASSPRTGRIDGYTF. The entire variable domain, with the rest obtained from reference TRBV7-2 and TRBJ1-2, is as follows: GAGVSQSPSNKVTEKGKDVELRCDPISGHTALYWYRQSLGQGLEFLIYFQGNSAPDKSGLPSDRFSAERTGGSVSTLTIQRTQQEDSAVYLCASSPRTGRIDGYTFGSGTRLTVV.

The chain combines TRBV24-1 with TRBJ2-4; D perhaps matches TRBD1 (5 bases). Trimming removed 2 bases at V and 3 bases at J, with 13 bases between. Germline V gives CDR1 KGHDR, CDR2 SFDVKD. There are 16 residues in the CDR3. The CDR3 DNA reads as TGTGCCACCAGTGATTCCGACGACAGATACAAAAACATTCAGTACTTC. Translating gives CATSDSDDRYKNIQYF.

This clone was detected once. The CDR3 reads CASSGGDGEYNSPLHF. Here the CDR3 DNA reads TGCGCCAGCAGCGGGGGGGACGGAGAATATAATTCACCCCTCCACTTT. The rearrangement joins TRBV5-1 to TRBJ1-6; D may be TRBD1 (5 bases). Trimming removed 4 bases at V and 4 bases at J, with 15 bases between. The CDR3 covers 16 residues. Germline CDR1 is SGHRS and CDR2 is YFSETQ.

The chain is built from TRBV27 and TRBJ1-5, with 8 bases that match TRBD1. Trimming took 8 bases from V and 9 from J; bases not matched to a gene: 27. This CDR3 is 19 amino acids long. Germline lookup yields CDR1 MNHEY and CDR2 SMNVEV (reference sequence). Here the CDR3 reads CASGGLRTGLDLIPWPQHF. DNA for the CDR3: TGTGCCAGCGGTGGGCTGCGGACAGGGCTTGACCTGATCCCTTGGCCCCAGCATTTT.

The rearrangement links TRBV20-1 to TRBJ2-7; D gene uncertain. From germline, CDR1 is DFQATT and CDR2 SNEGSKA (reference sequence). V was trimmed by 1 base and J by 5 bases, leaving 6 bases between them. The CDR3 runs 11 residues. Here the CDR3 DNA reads TGCAGTGCTAGAGTCCTTAACGAGCAGTACTTC. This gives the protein CSARVLNEQYF.

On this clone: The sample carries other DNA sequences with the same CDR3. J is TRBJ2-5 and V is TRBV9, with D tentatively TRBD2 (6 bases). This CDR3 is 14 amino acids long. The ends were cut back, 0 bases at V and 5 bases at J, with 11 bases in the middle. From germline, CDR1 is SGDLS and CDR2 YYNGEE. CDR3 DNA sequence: TGTGCCAGCAGCGTAGCGCGGGGTGGTGAGACCCAGTACTTC. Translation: CASSVARGGETQYF.

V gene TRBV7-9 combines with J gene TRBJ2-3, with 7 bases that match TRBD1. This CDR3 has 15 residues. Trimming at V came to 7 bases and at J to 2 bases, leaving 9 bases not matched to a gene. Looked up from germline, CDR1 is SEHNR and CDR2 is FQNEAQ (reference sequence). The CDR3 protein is CASKSAGGPTDTQYF. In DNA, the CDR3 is TGTGCCAGCAAATCCGCAGGGGGTCCCACAGATACGCAGTATTTT.

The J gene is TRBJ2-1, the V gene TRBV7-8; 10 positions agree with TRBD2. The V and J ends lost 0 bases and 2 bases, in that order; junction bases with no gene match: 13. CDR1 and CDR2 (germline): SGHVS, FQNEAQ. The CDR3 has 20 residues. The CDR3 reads CASSLARMGLARDPYNEQFF. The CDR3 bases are TGTGCCAGCAGCTTAGCTAGGATGGGACTAGCGCGTGACCCCTACAATGAGCAGTTCTTC.

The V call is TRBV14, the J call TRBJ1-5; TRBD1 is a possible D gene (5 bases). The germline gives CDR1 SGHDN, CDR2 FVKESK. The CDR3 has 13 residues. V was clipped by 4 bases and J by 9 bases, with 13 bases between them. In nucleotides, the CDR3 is TGTGCCAGCAGCCTTAGAGGCGGGGGGCCCCAGCATTTT. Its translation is CASSLRGGGPQHF.

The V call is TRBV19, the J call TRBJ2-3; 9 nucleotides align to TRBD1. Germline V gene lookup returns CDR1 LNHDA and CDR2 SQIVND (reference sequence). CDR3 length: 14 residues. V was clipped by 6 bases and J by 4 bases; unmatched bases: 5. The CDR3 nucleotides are TGTGCCAGTAGGGGGACAGGGTCCGCAGATACGCAGTATTTT. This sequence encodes CASRGTGSADTQYF.

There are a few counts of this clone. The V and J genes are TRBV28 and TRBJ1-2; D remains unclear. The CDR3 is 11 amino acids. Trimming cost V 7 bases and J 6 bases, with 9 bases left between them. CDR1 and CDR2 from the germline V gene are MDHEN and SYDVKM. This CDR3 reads CASNGRHGYTF. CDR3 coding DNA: TGTGCCAGCAATGGGAGGCATGGCTACACCTTC.

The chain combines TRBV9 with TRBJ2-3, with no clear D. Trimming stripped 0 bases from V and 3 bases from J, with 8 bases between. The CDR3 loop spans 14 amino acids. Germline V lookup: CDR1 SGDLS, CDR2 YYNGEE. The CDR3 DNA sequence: TGTGCCAGCAGCGTAGAGGCGAGGACAGATACGCAGTATTTT. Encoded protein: CASSVEARTDTQYF.

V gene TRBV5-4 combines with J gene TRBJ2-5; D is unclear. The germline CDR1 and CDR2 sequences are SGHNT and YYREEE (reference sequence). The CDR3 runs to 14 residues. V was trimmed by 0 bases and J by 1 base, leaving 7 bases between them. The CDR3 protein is CASSLDLGQETQYF. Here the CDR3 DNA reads TGTGCCAGCAGCTTGGATCTAGGCCAAGAGACCCAGTACTTC.

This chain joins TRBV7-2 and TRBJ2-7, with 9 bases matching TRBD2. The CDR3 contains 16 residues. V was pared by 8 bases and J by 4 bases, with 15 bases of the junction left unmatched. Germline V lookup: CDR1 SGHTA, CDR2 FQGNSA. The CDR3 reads CASGRDGGRAMYEQYF. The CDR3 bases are TGTGCCAGCGGCAGGGACGGCGGGAGGGCTATGTACGAGCAGTACTTC. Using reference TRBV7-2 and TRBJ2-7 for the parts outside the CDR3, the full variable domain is GAGVSQSPSNKVTEKGKDVELRCDPISGHTALYWYRQSLGQGLEFLIYFQGNSAPDKSGLPSDRFSAERTGGSVSTLTIQRTQQEDSAVYLCASGRDGGRAMYEQYFGPGTRLTVT.

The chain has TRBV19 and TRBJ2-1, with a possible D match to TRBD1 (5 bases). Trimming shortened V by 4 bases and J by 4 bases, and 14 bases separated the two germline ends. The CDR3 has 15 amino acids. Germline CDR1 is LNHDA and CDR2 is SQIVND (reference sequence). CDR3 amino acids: CASSTQGAGYNEQFF. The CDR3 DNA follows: TGTGCCAGTAGTACCCAAGGAGCAGGGTACAATGAGCAGTTCTTC.

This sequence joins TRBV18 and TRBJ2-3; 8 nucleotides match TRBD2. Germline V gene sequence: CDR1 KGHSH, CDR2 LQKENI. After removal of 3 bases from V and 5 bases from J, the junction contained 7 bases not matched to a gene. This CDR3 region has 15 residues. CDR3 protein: CASSPVGRAGDTQYF. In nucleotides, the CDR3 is TGTGCCAGCTCACCTGTCGGGAGGGCAGGAGATACGCAGTATTTT.

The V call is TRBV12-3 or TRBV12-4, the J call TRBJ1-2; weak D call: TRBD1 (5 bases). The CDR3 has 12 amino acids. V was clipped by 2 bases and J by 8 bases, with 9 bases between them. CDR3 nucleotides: TGTGCCAGCAGTTTAATTGGGGGGGGCTACACCTTC. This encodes CASSLIGGGYTF.

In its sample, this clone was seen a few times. The CDR3, as DNA: TGCGCCAGCAGCCTGGCGAGGCCGAGGGAGACCCAGTACTTC. This sequence encodes CASSLARPRETQYF. V is TRBV5-1 and J is TRBJ2-5; D remains ambiguous. Trimming left V 4 bases short and J 5 bases short, with 15 bases between. The CDR3 runs 14 residues. Germline V gives CDR1 SGHRS, CDR2 YFSETQ.

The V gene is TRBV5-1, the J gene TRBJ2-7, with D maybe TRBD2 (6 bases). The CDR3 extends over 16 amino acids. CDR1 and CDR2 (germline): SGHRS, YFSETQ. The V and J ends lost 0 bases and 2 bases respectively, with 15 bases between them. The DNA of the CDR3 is TGCGCCAGCAGCTTGGGTAGAGGCGGGAAGACCTACGAGCAGTACTTC. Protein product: CASSLGRGGKTYEQYF. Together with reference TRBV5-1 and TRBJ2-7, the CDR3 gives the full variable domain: KAGVTQTPRYLIKTRGQQVTLSCSPISGHRSVSWYQQTPGQGLQFLFEYFSETQRNKGNFPGRFSGRQFSNSRSEMNVSTLELGDSALYLCASSLGRGGKTYEQYFGPGTRLTVT.

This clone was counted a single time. The CDR3, as DNA: TGTGCCAGCAGCTTGGGAGCCAACAGGGCGTATGGCTACACCTTC. It encodes CASSLGANRAYGYTF. The chain joins TRBV7-2 to TRBJ1-2; D might be TRBD1 (6 bases). Trimming took off 3 bases at V and 5 bases at J, with 16 bases between the two ends. This CDR3 has 15 amino acids. Germline values: CDR1 SGHTA, CDR2 FQGNSA.

CDR3: CASSRRRGNNEQFF. CDR3 DNA sequence: TGTGCCAGCAGCCGGAGGCGGGGTAACAATGAGCAGTTCTTC. The chain is built from TRBV7-2 and TRBJ2-1; D possibly corresponds to TRBD2 (6 bases). V was clipped by 5 bases and J by 5 bases, with 13 bases between them. The CDR3 totals 14 residues. The V gene's germline CDR1 is SGHTA and CDR2 FQGNSA. Full variable domain (outside the CDR3, taken from reference TRBV7-2 and TRBJ2-1): GAGVSQSPSNKVTEKGKDVELRCDPISGHTALYWYRQSLGQGLEFLIYFQGNSAPDKSGLPSDRFSAERTGGSVSTLTIQRTQQEDSAVYLCASSRRRGNNEQFFGPGTRLTVL.

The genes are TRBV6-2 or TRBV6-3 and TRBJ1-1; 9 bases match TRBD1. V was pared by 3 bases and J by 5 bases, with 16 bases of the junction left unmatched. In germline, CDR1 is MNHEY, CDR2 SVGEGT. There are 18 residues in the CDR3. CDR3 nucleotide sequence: TGTGCCAGCAGTTATCTGACCGGGACAGGGTTGGTCGGGACTGAAGCTTTCTTT. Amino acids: CASSYLTGTGLVGTEAFF.

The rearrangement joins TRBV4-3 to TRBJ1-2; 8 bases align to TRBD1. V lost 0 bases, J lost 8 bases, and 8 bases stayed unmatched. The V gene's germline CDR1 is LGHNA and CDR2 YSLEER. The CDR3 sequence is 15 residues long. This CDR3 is CASSQDLGQEVGYTF. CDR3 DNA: TGCGCCAGCAGCCAAGATCTGGGACAGGAGGTGGGCTACACCTTC.

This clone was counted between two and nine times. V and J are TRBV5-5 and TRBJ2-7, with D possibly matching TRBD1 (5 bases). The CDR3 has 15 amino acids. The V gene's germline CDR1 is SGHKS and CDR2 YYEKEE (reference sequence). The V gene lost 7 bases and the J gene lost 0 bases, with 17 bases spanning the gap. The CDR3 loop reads CASGRTGFSSYEQYF. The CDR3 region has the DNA TGTGCCAGCGGAAGAACAGGATTTAGCTCCTACGAGCAGTACTTC.

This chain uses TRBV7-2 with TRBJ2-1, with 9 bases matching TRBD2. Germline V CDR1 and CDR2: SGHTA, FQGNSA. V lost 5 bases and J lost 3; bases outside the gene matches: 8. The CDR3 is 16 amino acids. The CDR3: CASSALAGVDYNEQFF. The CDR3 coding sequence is TGTGCCAGCAGCGCATTAGCGGGAGTTGACTACAATGAGCAGTTCTTC.

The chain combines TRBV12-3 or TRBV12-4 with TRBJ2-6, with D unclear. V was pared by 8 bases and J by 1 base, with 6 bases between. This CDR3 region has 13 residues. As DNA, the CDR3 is TGTGCCAGCGCACAGTCTGGGGCCAACGTCCTGACTTTC. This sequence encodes CASAQSGANVLTF.

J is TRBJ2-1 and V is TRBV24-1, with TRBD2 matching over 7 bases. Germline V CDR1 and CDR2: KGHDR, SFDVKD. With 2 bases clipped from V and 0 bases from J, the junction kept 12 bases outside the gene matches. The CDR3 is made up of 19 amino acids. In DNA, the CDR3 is TGTGCCACCAGTGATTGGGGAGGGCTTGGCGGGCCCTCCTACAATGAGCAGTTCTTC. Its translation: CATSDWGGLGGPSYNEQFF.

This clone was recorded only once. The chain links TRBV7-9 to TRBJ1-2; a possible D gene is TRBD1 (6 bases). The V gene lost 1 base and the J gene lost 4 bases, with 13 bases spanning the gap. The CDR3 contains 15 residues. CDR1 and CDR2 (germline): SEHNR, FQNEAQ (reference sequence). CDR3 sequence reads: CASSLEGDLSYGYTF. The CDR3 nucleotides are TGTGCCAGCAGCTTAGAGGGGGATCTCAGCTATGGCTACACCTTC.

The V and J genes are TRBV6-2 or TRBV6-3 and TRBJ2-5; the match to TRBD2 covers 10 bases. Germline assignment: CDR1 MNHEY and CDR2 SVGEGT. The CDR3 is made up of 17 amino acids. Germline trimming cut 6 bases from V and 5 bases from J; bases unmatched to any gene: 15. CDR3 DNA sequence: TGTGCCAGCAGCCCCCGGAGCGGGAGGGCGTTCGGGGAGACCCAGTACTTC. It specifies CASSPRSGRAFGETQYF.